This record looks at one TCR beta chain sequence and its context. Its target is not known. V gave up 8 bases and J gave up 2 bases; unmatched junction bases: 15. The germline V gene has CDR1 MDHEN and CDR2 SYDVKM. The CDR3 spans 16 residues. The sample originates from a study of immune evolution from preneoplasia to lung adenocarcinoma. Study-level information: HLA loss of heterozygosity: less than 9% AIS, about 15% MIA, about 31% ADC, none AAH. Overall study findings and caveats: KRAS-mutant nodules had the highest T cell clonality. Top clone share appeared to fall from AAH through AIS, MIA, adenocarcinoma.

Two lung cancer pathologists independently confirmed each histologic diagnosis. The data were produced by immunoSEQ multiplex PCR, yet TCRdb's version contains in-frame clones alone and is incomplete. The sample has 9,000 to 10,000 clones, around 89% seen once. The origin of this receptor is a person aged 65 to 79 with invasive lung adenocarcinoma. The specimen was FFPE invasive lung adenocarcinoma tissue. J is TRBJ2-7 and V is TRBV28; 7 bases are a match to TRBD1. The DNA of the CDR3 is TGTGCCAGCGGGCCGGGACAGTTCGTTCCAGCCTACGAGCAGTACTTC. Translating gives CASGPGQFVPAYEQYF.